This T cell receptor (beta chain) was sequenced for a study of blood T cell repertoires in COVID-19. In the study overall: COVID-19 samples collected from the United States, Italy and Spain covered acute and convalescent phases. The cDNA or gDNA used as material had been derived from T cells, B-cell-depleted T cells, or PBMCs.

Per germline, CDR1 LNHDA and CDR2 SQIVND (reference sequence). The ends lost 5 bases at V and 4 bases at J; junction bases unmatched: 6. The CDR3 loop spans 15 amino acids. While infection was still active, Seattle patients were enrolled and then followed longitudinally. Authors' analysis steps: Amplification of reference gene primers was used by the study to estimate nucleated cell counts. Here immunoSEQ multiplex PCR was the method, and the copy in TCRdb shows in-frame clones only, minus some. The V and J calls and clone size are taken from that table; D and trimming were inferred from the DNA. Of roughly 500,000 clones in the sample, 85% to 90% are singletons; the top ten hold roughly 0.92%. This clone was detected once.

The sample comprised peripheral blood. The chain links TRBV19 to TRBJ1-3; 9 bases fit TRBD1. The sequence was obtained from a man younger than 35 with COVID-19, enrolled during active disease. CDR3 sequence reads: CASSLAGTGGNTIYF. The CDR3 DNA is TGTGCCAGTAGTCTCGCCGGGACAGGGGGAAACACCATATATTTT.